This T cell receptor beta chain was sequenced for a study of beta chain features in type 1 diabetes. Whole-study results and caveats: TCRB CDR3s were moderately but significantly shorter in Type 1 diabetes patients in all four CD4+ subsets. Any role of HLA type in TCRB rearrangement remained unresolved here.

In this sample, this clone turned up a few times. The antigen is unknown. The sample has other DNA sequences that encode this CDR3 too. Expressed TCRB transcripts were sequenced, since all the RNA that had been isolated was reverse transcribed. Naive, central memory and regulatory T cell samples yielded about 3.57 million reads on average. Some clones are missing from TCRdb's copy, which holds only in-frame ones; the method was immunoSEQ multiplex PCR. Of a few hundred thousand clones in the sample, about 23% were seen once. This receptor was obtained from a woman aged 25 to 39 with type 1 diabetes. The sequenced sample was naive CD4+ T cells from blood.

The CDR3 DNA sequence: TGCGCCAGCAGCCCCGGGACTAGCGGATACAATGAGCAGTTCTTC. Translation: CASSPGTSGYNEQFF. The gene calls are TRBV5-1 and TRBJ2-1; 11 bases are a match to TRBD2. From germline, CDR1 is SGHRS and CDR2 YFSETQ. CDR3 length: 15 residues. The junction had 4 bases not matched to a gene; V was cut back by 4 bases and J by 4 bases.